This note documents a single TCR beta chain sequence. Its specificity is unknown. The PCR used 60 Vbeta and 13 Jbeta primers. The repertoire was sequenced with immunoSEQ multiplex PCR; TCRdb's copy has only in-frame clones and lacks some. In the table there are some 120,000 clones, roughly 80% of which are singletons. The data derive from a study of cytomegalovirus exposure and HLA in healthy donors. General study findings and limits: When a later analysis compared HLA-associated TCR beta chains with equally common others, the HLA-associated chains turned out to be more clonally expanded and to have lower generation probabilities. CMV antigen specificity of a few CMV-associated chains was confirmed in vitro.

V gave up 0 bases and J gave up 0 bases, with 3 bases separating them. The CDR3 is 15 residues long. The V gene's germline CDR1 is MRHNA and CDR2 SNTAGT. The origin of this receptor is a young man in good health and CMV-seropositive. Sequencing input: PBMCs. This chain uses TRBV6-4 with TRBJ2-6, with D hard to call. CDR3 bases: TGTGCCAGCAGTGACTCTAGCTCTGGGGCCAACGTCCTGACTTTC. This codes for CASSDSSSGANVLTF.